This paragraph reports one T cell receptor beta chain. The data were obtained in a study of Graves' ophthalmopathy and Graves' hyperthyroidism. V dropped 2 bases and J dropped 2 bases, with 12 bases sitting between them. CDR3 length equals 15 residues. RNA served as the template for amplifying TCR beta CDR3 regions. HTBI-primed first-round RT-PCR preceded second-round multiplex PCR. TCRdb independently ran MiXCR on the multiplex PCR reads; one entry per CDR3 protein. The sample holds some 390,000 distinct CDR3 sequences, about 17% seen once. Sequenced sample: peripheral blood. The chain has TRBV12-3 or TRBV12-4 and TRBJ1-2, with D hard to call. This clonotype was obtained from a woman aged 18-35 years with Graves' ophthalmopathy. The CDR3 DNA reads TGTGCCAGCAGTTTAATTCGGGAGTCCAACTATGGCTACACCTTC. Its protein product is CASSLIRESNYGYTF.